This TCR beta chain was identified in a study of blood T cell repertoires in COVID-19. TCRdb's table, derived via immunoSEQ multiplex PCR, lists solely in-frame clones and lacks some. The top ten hold about 3.5% of the sample, which has 200,000 to 300,000 clones, about 68% seen once. This clone is a singleton in its sample. The CDR3 has 15 amino acids. Germline values: CDR1 MGHDK, CDR2 SYGVNS. Deletions cut 3 bases from V and 4 bases from J, with 12 bases between. The V call is TRBV25-1, the J call TRBJ1-4, with a weak D call TRBD1 (6 bases). The sequence was obtained from a woman older than 75 with acute or convalescent COVID-19. The sequenced material came from peripheral blood. The CDR3 coding sequence is TGTGCCAGCAGTGATGCCGGACAGCTTAATGAAAAACTGTTTTTT. Residues: CASSDAGQLNEKLFF. Full variable domain (rest looked up from reference TRBV25-1 and TRBJ1-4): EADIYQTPRYLVIGTGKKITLECSQTMGHDKMYWYQQDPGMELHLIHYSYGVNSTEKGDLSSESTVSRIRTEHFPLTLESARPSHTSQYLCASSDAGQLNEKLFFGSGTQLSVL.